Reported below is one T cell receptor beta chain. With V trimmed by 4 bases and J by 10 bases, 12 bases remained unmatched. Germline V lookup: CDR1 SGHNT, CDR2 YYREEE (reference sequence). The CDR3 is made up of 16 amino acids. The assay was immunoSEQ multiplex PCR, and TCRdb's table has in-frame clones only and misses some. The sample consists of 200,000 or so clones, 80% to 90% of them appearing once. This entry comes from a study of blood T cell repertoires in COVID-19. The wider study: COVID-19 samples collected from the United States, Italy and Spain covered acute and convalescent phases. T cells, B-cell-depleted T cells, or PBMCs provided the cDNA or gDNA that served as material.

The chain has TRBV5-4 and TRBJ2-3; 13 nucleotides line up with TRBD2. What was sequenced was peripheral blood. This sequence originates from a man in his 60s with acute or convalescent COVID-19. The CDR3 here is CASSADRLAGGLAQYF. CDR3 sequence (DNA): TGTGCCAGCAGCGCGGACCGACTAGCGGGAGGTTTAGCGCAGTATTTT.